Included here is one T cell receptor (beta chain) sequence, with context. Its recognized antigen is unknown. The input lacks base qualities; no much larger clone sits a single base away. This entry is derived from a study of OX40 agonist ivuxolimab in advanced cancers. Regarding the study in general: Ivuxolimab was a fully human IgG2 agonistic monoclonal antibody targeting the costimulatory receptor OX40 (CD134). Intravenous ivuxolimab was administered to patients every 2 weeks at six dose levels: 0.01, 0.1, 0.3, 1.5, 3 and 10 mg/kg. Of the roughly 52 patients in dose escalation, 19 had hepatocellular carcinoma, about 15 had melanoma, 9 had renal cell carcinoma and 9 had head and neck cancer. In the dose-escalation cohort, 82.7% of patients were male, and the mean age was approximately 64 years, with a range of 23 to 79. Patients were allowed to have had prior anti-PD-1, anti-PD-L1 or anti-CTLA-4 therapy, and around two fifths of the dose-escalation patients had been treated with checkpoint inhibitors. Partial responses occurred in three dose-escalation patients, of whom one had hepatocellular carcinoma and two had cutaneous melanoma. Peripheral TCRbeta sequencing was intended to test whether TCR sequence diversity was altered and clonal T-cell expansion was caused by ivuxolimab. The monotherapy dose-escalation portion (N ≈ 55 patients) of the phase I ivuxolimab trial is reported in the paper.

For sequencing of the TCRbeta CDR3 region, genomic DNA was extracted from the sorted cells. TCRbeta CDR3 regions were sequenced using the immunoSEQ Assay. Sourced from immuneACCESS, this table was stored by TCRdb with only in-frame sequences that have V and J called. A share of the clones is absent; for the studies checked, an unresolved V gene accounts for under half, and the remainder has no known explanation. The sample profile shows about 68,000 clones; approximately 80% of them were found once. Clones ranked in the top ten supply 1.4% of the sample. From cysteine to phenylalanine, the CDR3 is 14 amino acids long. The retained sequence is limited to the CDR3, 42 bases, with the frame set at the first base. Trimming removed 4 bases from V and 5 bases from J; the gene matches leave 6 bases unexplained. As encoded in the germline V gene, CDR1 is SGHRS while CDR2 is YFSETQ. General findings and caveats noted by the study authors: Antigen specificity was not determined for the clonally expanded peripheral T cells. After ivuxolimab, CD8+ T cells had more expanded clones than CD4+ T cells on average. At doses of 0.1 to 3.0 mg/kg, clonal expansion of both CD4+ and CD8+ T cells in blood was seen between baseline and week 6. Low levels of normalized T-cell clonal expansion were also seen in some patients who did not respond. In the 0.1-3.0 mg/kg groups, partial responders had among the lowest normalized peripheral clonal expansion, particularly in CD8+ T cells.

Patients with a history of autoimmune disease or receiving systemic immunosuppression were excluded from the trial. In every dose cohort, peripheral blood was drawn for TCR sequencing at baseline, cycle 4 day 1, and cycle 7 day 1. The samples were drawn from a first-in-human, open-label, multicenter phase I dose-escalation trial of ivuxolimab. Adults with locally advanced or metastatic head and neck squamous cell, hepatocellular, melanoma or renal cell carcinoma were enrolled in the trial. Before TCR sequencing, CD4+ and CD8+ T cells were separately sorted from peripheral blood. The specimen was CD4+ or CD8+ T cells sorted from blood, collected in a trial of the OX40 agonist ivuxolimab. This TCR was recovered from an adult with an advanced solid tumor such as melanoma, head and neck, liver or kidney cancer. This chain joins TRBV5-1 to TRBJ1-1; 9 middle bases align to TRBD1. The bases read TGCGCCAGCAGCCGAGACAGGGGGAGAACTGAAGCTTTCTTT. Its coded protein is CASSRDRGRTEAFF. This CDR3, with the reference TRBV5-1 and TRBJ1-1 proteins standing in past its ends, gives the full variable domain KAGVTQTPRYLIKTRGQQVTLSCSPISGHRSVSWYQQTPGQGLQFLFEYFSETQRNKGNFPGRFSGRQFSNSRSEMNVSTLELGDSALYLCASSRDRGRTEAFFGQGTRLTVV.